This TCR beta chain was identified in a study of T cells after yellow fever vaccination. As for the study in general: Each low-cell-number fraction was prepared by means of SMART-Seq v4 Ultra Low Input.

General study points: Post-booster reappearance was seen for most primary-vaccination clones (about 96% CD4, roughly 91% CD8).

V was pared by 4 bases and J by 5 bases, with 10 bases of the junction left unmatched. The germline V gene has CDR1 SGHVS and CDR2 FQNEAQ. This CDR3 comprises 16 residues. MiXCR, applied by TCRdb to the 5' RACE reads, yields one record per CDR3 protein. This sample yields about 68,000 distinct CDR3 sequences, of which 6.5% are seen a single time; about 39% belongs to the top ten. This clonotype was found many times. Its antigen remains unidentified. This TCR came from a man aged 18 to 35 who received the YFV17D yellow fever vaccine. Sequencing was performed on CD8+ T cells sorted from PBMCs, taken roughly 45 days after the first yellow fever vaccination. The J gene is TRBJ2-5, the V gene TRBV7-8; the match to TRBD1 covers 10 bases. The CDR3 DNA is TGTGCCAGCAGCTCTAACCCGACAGGGGGCATCGAGACCCAGTACTTC. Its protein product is CASSSNPTGGIETQYF.